The 5 T cell receptor beta chains in this list originate from one sample, sequenced in a study of T cell responses to AZD1222 COVID-19 vaccine. This table comes from immunoSEQ multiplex PCR, and its TCRdb copy is limited to in-frame clones, with some not included. The sample yields roughly 140,000 clones, around 88% seen once. The material sequenced was peripheral blood, taken on day 0 of MenACWY control vaccination. The origin of the receptors is an adult in good health.

The rearrangement joins TRBV7-2 to TRBJ1-2; maybe TRBD1 (5 bases). From germline, CDR1 is SGHTA and CDR2 FQGNSA. With 5 bases removed from V and 5 bases from J, the gap between germline ends came to 21 bases. The length of the CDR3 is 16 residues. The DNA for the CDR3 is TGTGCCAGCAGCACCCCTACCGGGACGGGGGGGTATGGCTACACCTTC. Protein sequence: CASSTPTGTGGYGYTF.

The rearrangement joins TRBV28 to TRBJ2-5; D might be TRBD2 (6 bases). The CDR3 has 14 amino acids. Germline V gives CDR1 MDHEN, CDR2 SYDVKM. V was trimmed by 6 bases and J by 1 base, leaving 12 bases between them. The CDR3 loop reads CASSSTSGQETQYF. CDR3 in DNA: TGTGCCAGCAGCTCGACTAGTGGCCAAGAGACCCAGTACTTC.

The gene calls are TRBV5-4 and TRBJ1-6; 11 bases are shared with TRBD1. The V gene's germline CDR1 is SGHNT and CDR2 YYREEE (reference sequence). The V and J ends lost 4 bases and 10 bases, in that order; junction bases with no gene match: 7. There are 15 residues in the CDR3. The CDR3 region has the DNA TGTGCCAGCAGCCTGGAGGGGACAGGGGGATCACCCCTCCACTTT. Amino acids: CASSLEGTGGSPLHF. Full variable domain (outside the CDR3, taken from reference TRBV5-4 and TRBJ1-6): ETGVTQSPTHLIKTRGQQVTLRCSSQSGHNTVSWYQQALGQGPQFIFQYYREEENGRGNFPPRFSGLQFPNYSSELNVNALELDDSALYLCASSLEGTGGSPLHFGNGTRLTVT.

A note on this clone: Additional DNA sequences in this sample encode the identical CDR3. CDR3 sequence (DNA): TGTGCCAGCTCACCACCGGGGCGCACCGGGGAGCTGTTTTTT. Amino acid sequence: CASSPPGRTGELFF. The chain uses TRBV18 and TRBJ2-2; D is perhaps TRBD1 (5 bases). This CDR3 is built from 14 residues. Germline lookup yields CDR1 KGHSH and CDR2 LQKENI. V lost 0 bases to trimming and J lost 4 bases, with 6 bases between them.

The chain employs TRBV19 and TRBJ1-5, with no clear D. Germline-derived CDR1 and CDR2 are LNHDA and SQIVND (reference sequence). V shed 0 bases and J shed 6 bases, with 15 bases lying between them. CDR3 length: 16 residues. The CDR3 sequence is CASSIDLAGLGQPQHF. The CDR3, as DNA: TGTGCCAGTAGTATAGATCTGGCCGGGTTAGGTCAGCCCCAGCATTTT.